The next 24 T cell receptor beta chains were all read from a single sample in a study of T-cell memory formation after mild COVID-19. TCRdb passed the 5' RACE reads through MiXCR, listing each CDR3 protein once. The table includes 530,000 or so distinct CDR3 sequences, about 18% detected once. Input material: PBMCs or a T cell subset sorted from them (not recorded which). The source of these receptors is an adult woman who had mild COVID-19 (a few samples of this study predate the infection). Cell type and time point are not known.

This clonotype was counted at least ten times. CDR3 bases: TGTGCCAGTAGTCAAAGCGCTCACGAGCAGTACTTC. Residues: CASSQSAHEQYF. The V call is TRBV19, the J call TRBJ2-7; D remains unclear. Between the trimmed V and J ends, which lost 5 bases and 5 bases, there was a span of 10 bases. CDR1 LNHDA and CDR2 SQIVND come from the germline V gene (reference sequence). The CDR3 totals 12 residues. Variable domain in full (rest from reference TRBV19 and TRBJ2-7): DGGITQSPKYLFRKEGQNVTLSCEQNLNHDAMYWYRQDPGQGLRLIYYSQIVNDFQKGDIAEGYSVSREKKESFPLTVTSAQKNPTAFYLCASSQSAHEQYFGPGTRLTVT.

This clonotype came up a few times. The gene calls are TRBV29-1 and TRBJ2-7, with 9 bases aligning to TRBD1. V lost 6 bases, J lost 6 bases, and 12 bases stayed unmatched. Germline loops: CDR1 SQVTM, CDR2 ANQGSEA. The CDR3 consists of 14 residues. CDR3 DNA sequence: TGCAGCGTCCGAACTTGGGACAGGGCGGGCGAGCAGTACTTC. Translating gives CSVRTWDRAGEQYF.

V usage is TRBV7-9 and J usage is TRBJ1-1; TRBD1 aligns across 10 bases. J gave up 4 bases and V 5 bases, and 10 bases lay outside the gene matches. Germline V lookup: CDR1 SEHNR, CDR2 FQNEAQ (reference sequence). The CDR3 spans 16 residues. CDR3 region: CASSADRGRVITEAFF. CDR3 DNA sequence: TGTGCCAGCAGCGCCGACAGGGGGCGCGTAATCACTGAAGCTTTCTTT.

In the case of this clonotype: The junction and the germline gene differ at one end; a read error may be behind it. V is TRBV29-1 and J is TRBJ2-7, with D possibly being TRBD1 or TRBD2 (5 bases each). The CDR3 totals 11 residues. The V gene's germline CDR1 is SQVTM and CDR2 ANQGSEA. The CDR3 DNA is TGCAGCGTTGAAGTGTTACGACCGGGGCACTTC. It codes for CSVEVLRPGHF.

The table lists this clonotype with a few counts. The CDR3 coding sequence is TGTGCCAGTAGTATAGATCGGAACCGCCCGGCAGTGGCAGATACGCAGTATTTT. Translating gives CASSIDRNRPAVADTQYF. The rearrangement joins TRBV19 to TRBJ2-3; unclear D gene. The CDR3 is 18 amino acids. Trimming took off 0 bases at V and 4 bases at J, with 20 bases between the two ends. Germline V gives CDR1 LNHDA, CDR2 SQIVND (reference sequence). The whole variable domain, filled in from reference TRBV19 and TRBJ2-3, reads DGGITQSPKYLFRKEGQNVTLSCEQNLNHDAMYWYRQDPGQGLRLIYYSQIVNDFQKGDIAEGYSVSREKKESFPLTVTSAQKNPTAFYLCASSIDRNRPAVADTQYFGPGTRLTVL.

This clonotype has just a few counts. The V gene is TRBV7-3, the J gene TRBJ2-7, with D possibly being TRBD1 (5 bases). CDR1 SGHTA and CDR2 FQGTGA come from the germline V gene. This CDR3 region has 13 residues. V gave up 5 bases and J gave up 7 bases, with 15 bases separating them. The CDR3 nucleotides read TGTGCCAGCAGCCCAACAGGATTTGAGGAGCAGTACTTC. This gives the protein CASSPTGFEEQYF.

In its sample, this clonotype was seen a few times. The V call is TRBV28, the J call TRBJ2-5, with a possible D match to TRBD1 (6 bases). The CDR3 covers 14 residues. With 7 bases removed from V and 6 bases from J, the gap between germline ends came to 18 bases. The germline CDR1 and CDR2 sequences are MDHEN and SYDVKM. The CDR3 loop is CASNSQGSRKTQYF. CDR3 DNA sequence: TGTGCCAGCAACTCCCAGGGGTCTAGAAAGACCCAGTACTTC. The full variable domain, completed using reference TRBV28 and TRBJ2-5, is DVKVTQSSRYLVKRTGEKVFLECVQDMDHENMFWYRQDPGLGLRLIYFSYDVKMKEKGDIPEGYSVSREKKERFSLILESASTNQTSMYLCASNSQGSRKTQYFGPGTRLLVL.

This clonotype showed up just a few times. The rearrangement uses TRBV4-1 and TRBJ2-1; 7 positions match TRBD2. Germline CDR1 and CDR2: MGHRA and YSYEKL. Losses at the gene ends were 3 bases for V and 4 bases for J; bases not matched to a gene: 12. There are 17 residues in the CDR3. The CDR3 region is CASSHPSGRGTYNEQFF. The CDR3 region has the DNA TGCGCCAGCAGCCATCCTTCGGGGCGGGGGACGTACAATGAGCAGTTCTTC.

This clonotype was recorded a few times. J is TRBJ1-1 and V is TRBV5-1; weak D call: TRBD1 (5 bases). Between the trimmed V and J ends, which lost 3 bases and 3 bases, there was a span of 15 bases. CDR3 length equals 15 residues. The germline gives CDR1 SGHRS, CDR2 YFSETQ. Here the CDR3 reads CASSYRGGRHTEAFF. The CDR3 coding sequence is TGCGCCAGCAGCTATCGGGGGGGTCGGCACACTGAAGCTTTCTTT.

The V call is TRBV2, the J call TRBJ2-3, with 8 bases lining up with TRBD2. This CDR3 comprises 14 residues. After removal of 7 bases from V and 6 bases from J, the junction contained 9 bases not matched to a gene. Germline CDR1 is SNHLY and CDR2 is FYNNEI. CDR3 residues: CASNQGSGGDTQYF. The CDR3 coding sequence is TGTGCCAGCAACCAGGGAAGCGGGGGCGATACGCAGTATTTT.

This clonotype appeared a few times. The chain is built from TRBV6-5 and TRBJ1-2, with a tentative D call TRBD1 (6 bases). Germline V gene sequence: CDR1 MNHEY, CDR2 SVGAGI. V shed 6 bases and J shed 4 bases, with 18 bases lying between them. This CDR3 contains 15 residues. The CDR3 sequence is CASSRRVGGGYGYTF. In nucleotides, the CDR3 is TGTGCCAGCAGCCGTAGAGTAGGGGGTGGCTATGGCTACACCTTC.

The CDR3 loop reads CASSQKPDLYEQYF. CDR3 in DNA: TGCGCCAGCAGCCAAAAGCCAGATCTCTACGAGCAGTACTTC. The J gene is TRBJ2-7, the V gene TRBV4-1; D is unresolved. Germline CDR1 is MGHRA and CDR2 is YSYEKL. The length of the CDR3 is 14 residues. Trimming removed 2 bases at V and 3 bases at J, with 11 bases between.

V gene TRBV7-6 combines with J gene TRBJ1-1; 7 bases line up with TRBD1. V trimming: 5 bases; J trimming: 7 bases; junction bases outside the gene matches: 7. This CDR3 is 13 amino acids long. Germline CDR1 is SGHVS and CDR2 is FNYEAQ. The CDR3 loop is CASSGRQGGEAFF. The CDR3, as DNA: TGTGCCAGCAGCGGTCGACAGGGCGGTGAAGCTTTCTTT.

This chain links TRBV2 with TRBJ2-1; TRBD2 matches 8 bases. Germline CDR1 reads SNHLY; CDR2 reads FYNNEI. The CDR3 spans 14 residues. The ends lost 3 bases at V and 3 bases at J; junction bases unmatched: 1. The DNA for the CDR3 is TGTGCCAGCAGTGACCGGGGGGGCTACAATGAGCAGTTCTTC. Translation: CASSDRGGYNEQFF.

This chain links TRBV27 with TRBJ2-7; 9 bases map to TRBD2. V was pared by 6 bases and J by 0 bases, with 3 bases of the junction left unmatched. The germline gives CDR1 MNHEY, CDR2 SMNVEV (reference sequence). This CDR3 comprises 14 residues. This CDR3 is CASRRGRDSYEQYF. In nucleotides, the CDR3 is TGTGCCAGCAGGCGCGGGAGGGACTCCTACGAGCAGTACTTC.

The V and J genes are TRBV24-1 and TRBJ1-5; D gene ambiguous. The germline V and J ends were trimmed by 6 bases and 0 bases, with 8 bases remaining between them. The CDR3 has 14 residues. Germline assignment: CDR1 KGHDR and CDR2 SFDVKD. The CDR3 reads CATSHWDSNQPQHF. The CDR3 bases are TGTGCCACCAGTCATTGGGATAGCAATCAGCCCCAGCATTTT.

This chain joins TRBV10-3 and TRBJ2-3; TRBD2 matches 9 bases. V was clipped by 2 bases and J by 5 bases; unmatched bases: 2. Germline lookup yields CDR1 ENHRY and CDR2 SYGVKD. CDR3 length: 14 amino acids. The CDR3 loop is CAISEMRGGDTQYF. The CDR3 DNA is TGTGCCATCAGTGAGATGCGGGGGGGAGATACGCAGTATTTT.

This clonotype was seen once. This chain connects TRBV6-5 to TRBJ1-1; a weak D match, TRBD1 (6 bases). V was shortened by 7 bases and J by 2 bases, with 20 bases between the two germline ends. This CDR3 contains 16 residues. Germline-derived CDR1 and CDR2 are MNHEY and SVGAGI. The CDR3 DNA sequence: TGTGCCAGCACGGGTGGGGGCCTACTTCCTAACACTGAAGCTTTCTTT. Encoded protein: CASTGGGLLPNTEAFF.

This clonotype was seen ten or more times. This sequence joins TRBV5-6 and TRBJ2-5; D is unclear. CDR3 length: 13 residues. The V end lost 2 bases, the J end lost 0 bases, and 5 bases lay between the germline ends. CDR1 SGHDT and CDR2 YYEEEE come from the germline V gene. The CDR3 is CASSLRNQETQYF. For the CDR3, the DNA is TGTGCCAGCAGCTTAAGGAACCAAGAGACCCAGTACTTC.

The V call is TRBV24-1, the J call TRBJ2-3; D ambiguous. Germline CDR1 KGHDR, CDR2 SFDVKD. V was pared by 5 bases and J by 6 bases, with 11 bases between. This CDR3 spans 13 amino acids. Here the CDR3 DNA reads TGTGCCACCAGTGCGGCCAAAAGGGATACGCAGTATTTT. It translates to CATSAAKRDTQYF.

This clonotype was observed a handful of times. This CDR3 is CASSSKGLTAQYF. As DNA, the CDR3 is TGTGCCAGCAGCTCTAAGGGGCTTACGGCCCAGTACTTC. V usage is TRBV12-3 or TRBV12-4 and J usage is TRBJ2-5; possible D gene TRBD1, 5 bases. V shed 6 bases and J shed 9 bases, with 17 bases lying between them. CDR3 length: 13 residues.

The V gene is TRBV4-1, the J gene TRBJ1-6, with TRBD1 as a possible D gene (6 bases). V was clipped by 1 base and J by 13 bases, with 11 bases between them. CDR1 is MGHRA and CDR2 is YSYEKL in the germline V gene. This CDR3 is 13 amino acids long. Here the CDR3 reads CASSQVPGQPLHF. The DNA of the CDR3 is TGCGCCAGCAGCCAAGTACCCGGACAGCCCCTCCACTTT.

With regard to this clonotype: Being one base from a much bigger clone, this may be a read error. The J gene is TRBJ1-2, the V gene TRBV29-1; tentatively, D is TRBD1 (5 bases). Per germline, CDR1 SQVTM and CDR2 ANQGSEA. CDR3 length equals 13 residues. The ends were cut back, 3 bases at V and 8 bases at J, with 16 bases in the middle. CDR3 loop: CSVDHGGGTGYTF. In nucleotides, the CDR3 is TGCAGCGTTGACCACGGTGGAGGGACCGGCTACACCTTC.

The chain recombines TRBV7-9 with TRBJ1-5; weak D call: TRBD1 (5 bases). The CDR3 runs 15 residues. Germline V gives CDR1 SEHNR, CDR2 FQNEAQ (reference sequence). V was cut by 6 bases and J by 6 bases, with 18 bases left in between. The CDR3 DNA follows: TGTGCCAGCAGTTCGGTGGGGGGGTTAGGTCAGCCCCAGCATTTT. Protein sequence: CASSSVGGLGQPQHF.